This T cell receptor beta chain is from a study of breast tumors, draining lymph nodes, adjacent tissues. The V end lost 4 bases, the J end lost 5 bases, and 5 bases lay between the germline ends. The CDR3 is 11 amino acids. The germline V gene encodes CDR1 SGHNT and CDR2 YENEEA. This clonotype was picked up many times. Breast cancer patients provided tissue from their axillary draining lymph nodes. One entry per CDR3 protein results from TCRdb running MiXCR on the multiplex PCR reads. The sample includes about 220,000 distinct CDR3 sequences, around 35% of them seen just once. The chain employs TRBV11-3 and TRBJ2-5, with D unresolved. What was sequenced was axillary lymph node tissue. This receptor was taken from a female donor with breast cancer. Some clones in this sample may be carry-over from other donors' samples. This CDR3 reads CASSSMETQYF. The CDR3 coding sequence is TGTGCCAGCAGCTCTATGGAGACCCAGTACTTC.